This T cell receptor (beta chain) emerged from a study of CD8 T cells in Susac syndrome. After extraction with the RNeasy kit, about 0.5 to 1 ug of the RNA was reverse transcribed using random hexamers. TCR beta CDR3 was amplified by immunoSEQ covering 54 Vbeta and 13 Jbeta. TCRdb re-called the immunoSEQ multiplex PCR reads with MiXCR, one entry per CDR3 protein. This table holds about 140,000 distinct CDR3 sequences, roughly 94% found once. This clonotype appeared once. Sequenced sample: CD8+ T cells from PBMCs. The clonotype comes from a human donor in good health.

For the CDR3, the DNA is TGCGCCAGCAGCCAAACCGGACAGGGTGGGTACGAGCAGTACTTC. Its protein is CASSQTGQGGYEQYF. The rearrangement joins TRBV4-3 to TRBJ2-7; 8 bases map to TRBD1. Germline CDR1 reads LGHNA; CDR2 reads YSLEER. The junction had 7 bases not matched to a gene; V was cut back by 2 bases and J by 4 bases. The CDR3 has 15 amino acids.